The present T cell receptor (beta chain) was sequenced within a study of immune evolution from preneoplasia to lung adenocarcinoma. The CDR3 contains 10 residues. The trim removed 3 bases at V and 15 bases at J, leaving 5 bases unmatched. The germline gives CDR1 GTSNPN, CDR2 SVGIG (reference sequence). Sequencing was performed with immunoSEQ multiplex PCR; in TCRdb, only in-frame clones are kept and a portion is missing. This table holds about 4,300 clones, 70% to 80% found once. The chain is built from TRBV30 and TRBJ2-1, with 7 positions matching TRBD2. The sample consisted of FFPE adjacent normal lung tissue. The sequence derives from a person in their sixties or seventies with lung adenocarcinoma. The CDR3 DNA sequence: TGTGCCTGGAGAATGCGGGGGTTGTTCTTC. Its translation is CAWRMRGLFF.